The 3 T cell receptor beta chains reported below all come from one sample, sequenced in a study of vaccination effects on CD4 cells after COVID-19. Isolating CD4+ T cells followed more than eight days of culture. The cohort was immunized with two doses of either the BNT162b2 or mRNA-1273 vaccine. Using immunoSEQ multiplex PCR, the repertoire was profiled, and TCRdb retains in-frame clones only, with some absent. The sample holds about 45,000 clones, around 70% seen once. The antigens these receptors bind are not known. Sequencing was performed on CD4+ T cells from PBMCs cultured without peptide, taken after COVID-19 vaccination. The source is a human donor who received a COVID-19 vaccine.

This clone is a singleton in its sample. The chain combines TRBV6-6 with TRBJ2-1; no clear D gene. V gave up 5 bases and J gave up 7 bases, with 9 bases separating them. Germline loops: CDR1 MNHNY, CDR2 SVGAGI (reference sequence). This CDR3 is built from 12 residues. The CDR3 is CASSLDQNEQFF. The CDR3 DNA follows: TGTGCCAGCAGTCTAGACCAGAATGAGCAGTTCTTC.

The chain combines TRBV29-1 with TRBJ1-3, with D unresolved. The germline V and J ends were trimmed by 4 bases and 1 base, with 5 bases remaining between them. The CDR3 is 12 amino acids. Per germline, CDR1 SQVTM and CDR2 ANQGSEA. CDR3 sequence (DNA): TGCAGCGTTGGGCAGTCTGGAAACACCATATATTTT. It codes for CSVGQSGNTIYF. Together with reference TRBV29-1 and TRBJ1-3, the CDR3 gives the full variable domain: SAVISQKPSRDICQRGTSLTIQCQVDSQVTMMFWYRQQPGQSLTLIATANQGSEATYESGFVIDKFPISRPNLTFSTLTVSNMSPEDSSIYLCSVGQSGNTIYFGEGSWLTVV.

In nucleotides, the CDR3 is TGTGCCTGGATAGCGAGTCTAGTTCAGGCACCCTCAGCTAACTATGGCTACACCTTC. Translated, it gives CAWIASLVQAPSANYGYTF. The chain combines TRBV30 with TRBJ1-2; D is ambiguous. Germline loops: CDR1 GTSNPN, CDR2 SVGIG (reference sequence). CDR3 length equals 19 residues. V lost 4 bases and J lost 0, with 27 bases in between.